Below, 23 T cell receptor beta chains from the same sample are listed, as sequenced in a study of blood T cell repertoires in COVID-19. The protocol was immunoSEQ multiplex PCR, while the TCRdb copy is restricted to in-frame clones and leaves out a portion. The sample shows approximately 65,000 clones, 80% to 95% of them seen only once. The sample consisted of peripheral blood. All receptors derive from a man over 45 with COVID-19, enrolled during active disease.

The chain is built from TRBV12-5 and TRBJ2-5; D might be TRBD2 (5 bases). The germline CDR1 and CDR2 sequences are LGHNT and FRNRAP. The ends were cut back, 7 bases at V and 4 bases at J, with 19 bases in the middle. This CDR3 has 15 amino acids. CDR3 nucleotide sequence: TGTGCTAGTGATCCCCGACCCGAGGGCGGAGAGACCCAGTACTTC. This sequence encodes CASDPRPEGGETQYF.

The chain joins TRBV3-1 (or the pseudogene TRBV3-2) to TRBJ2-7, with 14 nucleotides matching TRBD2. The CDR3 extends over 15 amino acids. Germline CDR1 is LGHDT and CDR2 is YNNKEL (reference sequence). The junction had 5 bases not matched to a gene; V was cut back by 4 bases and J by 6 bases. The CDR3 nucleotides read TGTGCCAGCAGCCCCAGACTAGCGGGAGGGGGCGAGCAGTACTTC. It translates to CASSPRLAGGGEQYF.

The chain combines TRBV6-2 or TRBV6-3 with TRBJ2-1, with 7 nucleotides matching TRBD2. This CDR3 spans 18 amino acids. V was pared by 4 bases and J by 0 bases, with 12 bases of the junction left unmatched. Germline V gives CDR1 MNHEY, CDR2 SVGEGT. As DNA, the CDR3 is TGTGCCAGCAGTTCCCCCCGAATAGCGGGCCGCTCCTACAATGAGCAGTTCTTC. Translated, it gives CASSSPRIAGRSYNEQFF.

The J gene is TRBJ2-1, the V gene TRBV7-2, with D perhaps matching TRBD2 (5 bases). V was trimmed by 8 bases and J by 4 bases, leaving 18 bases between them. Germline V gene lookup returns CDR1 SGHTA and CDR2 FQGNSA. The CDR3 is made up of 15 amino acids. This CDR3 is CASHRAEGAYNEQFF. CDR3 DNA: TGTGCCAGCCATAGGGCAGAGGGAGCTTACAATGAGCAGTTCTTC.

This chain joins TRBV2 and TRBJ2-1, with D possibly TRBD1 on 5 matching bases. V was clipped by 6 bases and J by 8 bases, with 17 bases between them. Germline values: CDR1 SNHLY, CDR2 FYNNEI. CDR3 length: 14 residues. The CDR3 region is CASRFTDQGDEQFF. The CDR3 DNA sequence: TGTGCCAGCAGATTTACCGACCAGGGCGATGAGCAGTTCTTC. Filled out from reference TRBV2 and TRBJ2-1, the complete variable domain reads EPEVTQTPSHQVTQMGQEVILRCVPISNHLYFYWYRQILGQKVEFLVSFYNNEISEKSEIFDDQFSVERPDGSNFTLKIRSTKLEDSAMYFCASRFTDQGDEQFFGPGTRLTVL.

The chain links TRBV27 to TRBJ1-1; 8 bases are shared with TRBD1. V lost 6 bases, J lost 8 bases, and 17 bases stayed unmatched. Per germline, CDR1 MNHEY and CDR2 SMNVEV (reference sequence). This CDR3 contains 16 residues. CDR3 region: CASRRPAGTGKLEAFF. The DNA for the CDR3 is TGTGCCAGCAGAAGACCCGCCGGGACAGGAAAACTAGAAGCTTTCTTT.

The chain combines TRBV5-6 with TRBJ1-2; TRBD1 agrees at 8 bases. CDR1 SGHDT and CDR2 YYEEEE come from the germline V gene. CDR3 size: 13 residues. V lost 4 bases to trimming and J lost 8 bases; unmatched junction nucleotides: 7. The CDR3 region is CASSVGQAVGYTF. The CDR3 nucleotides are TGTGCCAGCAGCGTGGGACAGGCGGTCGGCTACACCTTC.

V is TRBV3-1 (or the pseudogene TRBV3-2) and J is TRBJ1-1; 8 bases agree with TRBD1. Germline V gives CDR1 LGHDT, CDR2 YNNKEL (reference sequence). V dropped 3 bases and J dropped 6; count of bases not matched to a gene: 6. This CDR3 contains 14 residues. CDR3 nucleotide sequence: TGTGCCAGCAGCCAGTTTCAGGGGGCCTCTGAAGCTTTCTTT. This encodes CASSQFQGASEAFF.

This clone was seen repeatedly, ten times or more. The genes are TRBV5-6 and TRBJ2-1, with 8 nucleotides matching TRBD2. Germline CDR1 and CDR2: SGHDT and YYEEEE. Trimming at V came to 4 bases and at J to 7 bases, leaving 13 bases not matched to a gene. This CDR3 has 16 residues. CDR3 loop: CASSRTSTPMENEQFF. CDR3 DNA: TGTGCCAGCAGCCGGACTAGCACCCCGATGGAGAATGAGCAGTTCTTC.

V gene TRBV28 combines with J gene TRBJ2-5; 11 bases map to TRBD2. The CDR3 contains 16 residues. The V and J ends lost 6 bases and 4 bases, in that order; junction bases with no gene match: 10. The germline CDR1 and CDR2 sequences are MDHEN and SYDVKM. The CDR3 spells CASSQPIAGGLETQYF. CDR3 bases: TGTGCCAGCAGCCAACCAATAGCGGGAGGGCTAGAGACCCAGTACTTC.

The chain has TRBV29-1 and TRBJ1-2; D may be TRBD1 (5 bases). V was clipped by 5 bases and J by 1 base, with 11 bases between them. The germline V gene encodes CDR1 SQVTM and CDR2 ANQGSEA. This CDR3 has 13 residues. The CDR3 sequence: CSVYQGGNYGYTF. Written as DNA, the CDR3 is TGCAGCGTTTACCAGGGTGGTAACTATGGCTACACCTTC.

This clone was seen a few times. The V gene is TRBV2, the J gene TRBJ1-4; D gene ambiguous. The V and J ends lost 6 bases and 5 bases respectively, with 10 bases between them. In germline, CDR1 is SNHLY, CDR2 FYNNEI. This CDR3 is 13 amino acids long. The CDR3 DNA is TGTGCCAGCAGCCCGAGGGAGAATGAAAAACTGTTTTTT. Encoded protein: CASSPRENEKLFF.

The rearrangement uses TRBV27 and TRBJ2-3, with 8 bases lining up with TRBD2. Germline CDR1 MNHEY, CDR2 SMNVEV (reference sequence). The CDR3 sequence is 16 residues long. Trimming cost V 3 bases and J 1 base; bases outside gene matches: 6. CDR3 DNA sequence: TGTGCCAGCAGTTTCCTAGCGGGCGGGGGCACAGATACGCAGTATTTT. The encoded protein is CASSFLAGGGTDTQYF.

V is TRBV5-4 and J is TRBJ1-1; D possibly corresponds to TRBD1 (6 bases). The germline CDR1 and CDR2 sequences are SGHNT and YYREEE (reference sequence). The CDR3 is 15 amino acids. The ends were cut back, 3 bases at V and 1 base at J, with 13 bases in the middle. Written as DNA, the CDR3 is TGTGCCAGCAGCTCATACCTGACAGGGAACACTGAAGCTTTCTTT. This gives the protein CASSSYLTGNTEAFF.

This clone was recorded only once. The CDR3 DNA follows: TGTGCCAGCAGTTTATCGATTACAAGAAGCTCCTACGAGCAGTACTTC. It encodes CASSLSITRSSYEQYF. The chain uses TRBV27 and TRBJ2-7; D unclear. The CDR3 runs to 16 residues. V dropped 0 bases and J dropped 0 bases, with 12 bases sitting between them. The germline V gene encodes CDR1 MNHEY and CDR2 SMNVEV (reference sequence).

This sequence joins TRBV19 and TRBJ1-5; the match to TRBD1 covers 8 bases. Trimming took 7 bases from V and 5 from J; bases not matched to a gene: 10. The CDR3 is made up of 15 amino acids. The V gene's germline CDR1 is LNHDA and CDR2 SQIVND (reference sequence). The CDR3 nucleotides are TGTGCCAGTATCGCGTCGGGCAGGGGGCATCAGCCCCAGCATTTT. Translating it yields CASIASGRGHQPQHF.

V usage is TRBV24-1 and J usage is TRBJ1-1; D possibly corresponds to TRBD1 (6 bases). V lost 6 bases and J lost 3, with 10 bases in between. The CDR3 is made up of 13 amino acids. Germline CDR1 reads KGHDR; CDR2 reads SFDVKD. The CDR3 DNA reads TGTGCCACCAGTACAGGGTGGGACACTGAAGCTTTCTTT. This sequence encodes CATSTGWDTEAFF.

The chain is built from TRBV28 and TRBJ1-6, with 7 bases matching TRBD1. The CDR3 has 15 residues. Germline V gene data show CDR1 as MDHEN and CDR2 as SYDVKM. The V segment lost 5 bases and the J segment 10 bases; nucleotides outside the gene matches: 11. CDR3 coding DNA: TGTGCCAGCAGTCCCCGCCCAGGGGGGCGGTCACCCCTCCACTTT. It yields the protein CASSPRPGGRSPLHF.

The rearrangement uses TRBV7-2 and TRBJ2-7; 9 bases are shared with TRBD1. This CDR3 region has 15 residues. The V gene's germline CDR1 is SGHTA and CDR2 FQGNSA. With 5 bases clipped from V and 0 bases from J, the junction kept 5 bases outside the gene matches. The DNA for the CDR3 is TGTGCCAGCAGCGAAGGGACAGGGAGCTCCTACGAGCAGTACTTC. It yields the protein CASSEGTGSSYEQYF.

This chain uses TRBV14 with TRBJ1-3; D unresolved. Per the germline V gene, CDR1 is SGHDN and CDR2 is FVKESK. Trimming took off 4 bases at V and 0 bases at J, with 4 bases between the two ends. This CDR3 comprises 13 residues. The CDR3 coding sequence is TGTGCCAGCAGCCTGAGCTCTGGAAACACCATATATTTT. It encodes CASSLSSGNTIYF.

This chain links TRBV28 with TRBJ2-1; 8 bases are shared with TRBD2. With 7 bases clipped from V and 2 bases from J, the junction kept 7 bases outside the gene matches. The CDR3 is 15 residues long. Germline V lookup: CDR1 MDHEN, CDR2 SYDVKM. The CDR3 region is CASIRSGGTYNEQFF. DNA of the CDR3: TGTGCCAGCATCAGGAGCGGGGGTACCTACAATGAGCAGTTCTTC.

The chain uses TRBV4-1 and TRBJ2-1, with unresolved D. Trimming left V 1 base short and J 0 bases short, with 13 bases between. Germline CDR1 and CDR2: MGHRA and YSYEKL. The CDR3 contains 17 residues. CDR3 in DNA: TGCGCCAGCAGCCAAGTAATTGTCTCCCTCTCCTACAATGAGCAGTTCTTC. Its protein is CASSQVIVSLSYNEQFF.

The chain combines TRBV5-1 with TRBJ1-6, with TRBD1 identical over 9 bases. CDR3 length: 14 amino acids. Trimming cost V 3 bases and J 7 bases; bases outside gene matches: 2. The germline CDR1 and CDR2 sequences are SGHRS and YFSETQ. The CDR3 reads CASSWGQGNSPLHF. The CDR3 bases are TGCGCCAGCAGCTGGGGACAGGGAAATTCACCCCTCCACTTT.